These 14 T cell receptor beta chains originate from one sample sequenced in a study of cytotoxic CD8 clonotypes in ibrutinib-treated CLL. Libraries were prepared by immunoSEQ multiplex PCR; TCRdb keeps only in-frame clonotypes and omits some of them. The sample lists 130,000 or so clones, 70% to 85% occurring once. Material: PBMCs, obtained after 12 months of ibrutinib treatment. The receptors here all came from a human donor with chronic lymphocytic leukemia.

Concerning this clone: This specimen includes other DNA sequences encoding the same CDR3. The chain carries TRBV5-1 and TRBJ2-3, with D possibly being TRBD2 (6 bases). The CDR3 contains 14 residues. Looked up from germline, CDR1 is SGHRS and CDR2 is YFSETQ. Between the trimmed V and J ends, which lost 5 bases and 1 base, there was a span of 11 bases. The CDR3 sequence: CASRSSGGTDTQYF. The CDR3 DNA reads as TGCGCCAGCAGAAGTAGCGGAGGCACAGATACGCAGTATTTT.

This chain uses TRBV5-1 with TRBJ2-5; no clear D. The CDR3 is made up of 13 amino acids. Germline CDR1 SGHRS, CDR2 YFSETQ. Trimming cost V 5 bases and J 1 base, with 9 bases left between them. This CDR3 reads CASSFTPQETQYF. The CDR3 DNA sequence: TGCGCCAGCAGTTTTACTCCCCAAGAGACCCAGTACTTC.

In its sample, this clone was seen a few times. V is TRBV5-6 and J is TRBJ1-2; D is ambiguous. Germline V gene data show CDR1 as SGHDT and CDR2 as YYEEEE. The CDR3 sequence is 13 residues long. V lost 2 bases and J 4 bases, leaving 9 bases between the germline ends. CDR3 protein: CASSFEVAYGYTF. CDR3 DNA sequence: TGTGCCAGCAGCTTCGAGGTGGCCTATGGCTACACCTTC.

The genes are TRBV21-1 and TRBJ1-5. TRBV21-1 is assigned pseudogene status. The CDR3 consists of 19 residues. The CDR3 loop is CASSPRGIQISYSNQPQHF. In DNA form, the CDR3 reads TGTGCCAGCAGCCCGAGGGGAATCCAGATATCCTATAGCAATCAGCCCCAGCATTTT.

J is TRBJ2-3 and V is TRBV4-1; no firm D call. Germline V lookup: CDR1 MGHRA, CDR2 YSYEKL. V shed 0 bases and J shed 0 bases, with 19 bases lying between them. The CDR3 runs 19 residues. In DNA, the CDR3 is TGCGCCAGCAGCCAAGACCCCCGGCTGCCACCTATTAGCACAGATACGCAGTATTTT. It is translated as CASSQDPRLPPISTDTQYF.

This clone was found a few times. This rearrangement joins TRBV4-2 to TRBJ1-2; TRBD1 matches at 7 bases. Per germline, CDR1 LGHNA and CDR2 YNFKEQ. The CDR3 has 15 residues. Germline trimming cut 1 base from V and 2 bases from J; bases unmatched to any gene: 4. In DNA, the CDR3 is TGTGCCAGCAGCCAAGCCGCAGGGGGGAACTATGGCTACACCTTC. Translation gives CASSQAAGGNYGYTF.

This chain uses TRBV4-2 with TRBJ2-1; D is perhaps TRBD1 or TRBD2 (6 bases each). V was trimmed by 0 bases and J by 5 bases, leaving 11 bases between them. The CDR3 is made up of 15 amino acids. The V gene's germline CDR1 is LGHNA and CDR2 YNFKEQ. The CDR3: CASSQDLRGDNEQFF. In DNA form, the CDR3 reads TGTGCCAGCAGCCAAGATCTAAGGGGGGACAATGAGCAGTTCTTC.

The chain employs TRBV19 and TRBJ2-7; TRBD2 agrees at 9 bases. The CDR3 has 15 amino acids. CDR1 and CDR2 from the germline V gene are LNHDA and SQIVND (reference sequence). Losses at the gene ends were 3 bases for V and 2 bases for J; bases not matched to a gene: 5. The CDR3 DNA follows: TGTGCCAGTAGTATTGGGCGGGGGGGGACCTACGAGCAGTACTTC. Amino acid sequence: CASSIGRGGTYEQYF.

The chain combines TRBV28 with TRBJ1-2; TRBD1 matches at 7 bases. CDR1 and CDR2 (germline): MDHEN, SYDVKM. V lost 2 bases and J lost 8; bases outside the gene matches: 20. The CDR3 has 18 amino acids. The CDR3 DNA sequence: TGTGCCAGCAGTTTAGGCCCCCTCGGTCGACAGGGCCAGCGGGGCTACACCTTC. This sequence encodes CASSLGPLGRQGQRGYTF.

J is TRBJ1-1 and V is TRBV5-1; TRBD1 might be the D (6 bases). The germline V gene has CDR1 SGHRS and CDR2 YFSETQ. V was pared by 4 bases and J by 0 bases, with 10 bases between. The CDR3 loop spans 14 amino acids. The CDR3 coding sequence is TGCGCCAGCAGCGCGGACAGTCTGAACACTGAAGCTTTCTTT. It is translated as CASSADSLNTEAFF.

The gene calls are TRBV28 and TRBJ2-7; D remains ambiguous. The CDR3 is 14 amino acids. With 1 base removed from V and 5 bases from J, the gap between germline ends came to 12 bases. Germline V gene lookup returns CDR1 MDHEN and CDR2 SYDVKM. The CDR3 here is CASSLSGWIDEQYF. CDR3 sequence (DNA): TGTGCCAGCAGTTTATCAGGTTGGATCGACGAGCAGTACTTC.

The rearrangement joins TRBV19 to TRBJ1-1, with TRBD1 as a possible D gene (5 bases). Between the trimmed V and J ends, which lost 3 bases and 4 bases, there was a span of 12 bases. Germline CDR1 and CDR2: LNHDA and SQIVND (reference sequence). The CDR3 is 14 residues long. CDR3 region: CASSMGQGGTEAFF. The CDR3 DNA follows: TGTGCCAGTAGTATGGGGCAGGGTGGCACTGAAGCTTTCTTT.

The genes are TRBV11-3 and TRBJ1-4, with 7 positions matching TRBD1. V trimming: 5 bases; J trimming: 8 bases; junction bases outside the gene matches: 11. This CDR3 has 15 amino acids. CDR1 SGHNT and CDR2 YENEEA come from the germline V gene. CDR3 nucleotide sequence: TGTGCCAGCAGCGTAACGGGACAGCGAGACGAAAAACTGTTTTTT. It encodes CASSVTGQRDEKLFF.

The chain has TRBV27 and TRBJ2-3; perhaps TRBD2 as D (5 bases). Trimming took off 4 bases at V and 2 bases at J, with 13 bases between the two ends. This CDR3 is 15 amino acids long. Per germline, CDR1 MNHEY and CDR2 SMNVEV (reference sequence). CDR3 nucleotides: TGTGCCAGCAGTTCCCCGGGAACTTACACAGATACGCAGTATTTT. It encodes CASSSPGTYTDTQYF.